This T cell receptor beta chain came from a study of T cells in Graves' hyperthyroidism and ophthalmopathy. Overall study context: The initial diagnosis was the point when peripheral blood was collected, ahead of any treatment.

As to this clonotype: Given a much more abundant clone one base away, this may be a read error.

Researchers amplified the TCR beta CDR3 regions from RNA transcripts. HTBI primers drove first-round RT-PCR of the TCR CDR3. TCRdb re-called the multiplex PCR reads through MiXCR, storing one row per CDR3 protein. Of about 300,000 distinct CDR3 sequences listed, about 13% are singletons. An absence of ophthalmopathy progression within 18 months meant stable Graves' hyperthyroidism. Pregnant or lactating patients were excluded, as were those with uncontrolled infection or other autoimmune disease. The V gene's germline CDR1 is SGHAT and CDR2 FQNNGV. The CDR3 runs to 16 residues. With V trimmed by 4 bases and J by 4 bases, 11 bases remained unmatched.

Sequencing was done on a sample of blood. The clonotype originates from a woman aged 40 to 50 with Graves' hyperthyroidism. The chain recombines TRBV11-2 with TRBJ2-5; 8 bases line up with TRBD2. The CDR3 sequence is CASSYPGSGRRETQYF. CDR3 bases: TGTGCCAGCAGCTATCCTGGGAGCGGGAGAAGAGAGACCCAGTACTTC.